Below are 31 T cell receptor beta chains sequenced from a single sample in a study of blood T cell repertoires in COVID-19. Repertoires were generated with immunoSEQ multiplex PCR, while TCRdb's copy carries only in-frame clones and drops some. The sample holds around 99,000 clones, 84% seen once. The sample was peripheral blood. Every receptor here comes from a woman aged 50 to 60 with acute or convalescent COVID-19.

The chain is built from TRBV5-1 and TRBJ1-1; D is unclear. Trimming stripped 4 bases from V and 2 bases from J, with 9 bases between. The CDR3 contains 13 residues. Germline V gene sequence: CDR1 SGHRS, CDR2 YFSETQ. This CDR3 is CASSPEPNTEAFF. The CDR3 DNA is TGCGCCAGCAGCCCCGAGCCAAACACTGAAGCTTTCTTT.

The chain couples TRBV29-1 to TRBJ1-2; D call uncertain. Germline values: CDR1 SQVTM, CDR2 ANQGSEA. This CDR3 spans 12 amino acids. Trimming shortened V by 4 bases and J by 2 bases, and 8 bases separated the two germline ends. CDR3: CSVAEVNYGYTF. CDR3 in DNA: TGCAGCGTTGCCGAGGTCAACTATGGCTACACCTTC.

The V call is TRBV4-2, the J call TRBJ2-2, with D possibly matching TRBD1 (5 bases). Per germline, CDR1 LGHNA and CDR2 YNFKEQ. CDR3 length: 16 amino acids. V gave up 2 bases and J gave up 1 base, with 11 bases separating them. The CDR3 nucleotides are TGTGCCAGCAGCCAATTCCTCAGGGAGAACACCGGGGAGCTGTTTTTT. It translates to CASSQFLRENTGELFF.

Concerning this clone: Because the CDR3 is missing its conserved closing phenylalanine or tryptophan, this is likely a read error. The DNA is left out, because the CDR3 cannot be placed on it with certainty; the CDR3 is given as TCRdb lists it. The chain joins TRBV5-1 to TRBJ1-2; the listed D gene, TRBD1, was not tested against the DNA. 12 amino acids form the CDR3, both terminal residues included. CDR1 is SGHRS, CDR2 YFSETQ, per germline. The CDR3: CASSFGTGDRYL.

This clone has a handful of counts. The CDR3 DNA sequence: TGTGCCAGCAGCCCTAGGGGAAGACAGCTAATCTATGGCTACACCTTC. Encoded protein: CASSPRGRQLIYGYTF. The rearrangement uses TRBV9 and TRBJ1-2; D perhaps matches TRBD1 (5 bases). V was shortened by 4 bases and J by 4 bases, with 20 bases between the two germline ends. Germline CDR1 SGDLS, CDR2 YYNGEE. The CDR3 consists of 16 residues.

This clone was recorded only once. V and J are TRBV5-1 and TRBJ1-3; D is unclear. The germline V gene has CDR1 SGHRS and CDR2 YFSETQ. The CDR3 is made up of 15 amino acids. V was trimmed by 4 bases and J by 0 bases, leaving 11 bases between them. The CDR3 region is CASSRDINSGNTIYF. The CDR3 DNA reads TGCGCCAGCAGCCGTGACATTAACTCTGGAAACACCATATATTTT.

V and J are TRBV2 and TRBJ1-1, with D possibly being TRBD1 (6 bases). CDR1 is SNHLY, CDR2 FYNNEI, per germline. The CDR3 is 14 residues long. V lost 7 bases to trimming and J lost 6 bases, with 18 bases between them. CDR3 in amino acids: CASTSQGGGPEAFF. In nucleotides, the CDR3 is TGTGCCAGCACTTCACAGGGCGGGGGACCTGAAGCTTTCTTT.

Many counts were recorded for this clone. The chain has TRBV6-6 and TRBJ1-4, with TRBD1 identical over 7 bases. Germline assignment: CDR1 MNHNY and CDR2 SVGAGI (reference sequence). V shed 5 bases, J shed 8 bases, and the junction held 14 bases outside the gene matches. The CDR3 consists of 16 residues. The CDR3 is CASSNQQGRLGEKLFF. The CDR3 region has the DNA TGTGCCAGCAGTAACCAACAGGGGCGACTAGGGGAAAAACTGTTTTTT.

This clone was seen once. This chain uses TRBV6-5 with TRBJ1-2; the D is unclear. The CDR3 has 12 residues. Per the germline V gene, CDR1 is MNHEY and CDR2 is SVGAGI. V was trimmed by 5 bases and J by 4 bases, leaving 8 bases between them. The CDR3 sequence: CASSPHSYGYTF. CDR3 DNA: TGTGCCAGCAGTCCTCACAGCTATGGCTACACCTTC.

The chain is built from TRBV5-1 and TRBJ1-1; a possible D gene is TRBD1 (6 bases). V dropped 2 bases and J dropped 1 base, with 9 bases sitting between them. The germline V gene has CDR1 SGHRS and CDR2 YFSETQ. The CDR3 sequence is 14 residues long. This chain's CDR3 is CASSFIGGNTEAFF. The DNA of the CDR3 is TGCGCCAGCAGCTTTATAGGGGGGAACACTGAAGCTTTCTTT.

This sequence joins TRBV6-5 and TRBJ1-4, with D unresolved. Germline CDR1 and CDR2: MNHEY and SVGAGI. The V and J ends lost 6 bases and 2 bases respectively, with 10 bases between them. This CDR3 contains 14 residues. In DNA, the CDR3 is TGTGCCAGCAGCCTCACAGAGACTAATGAAAAACTGTTTTTT. It encodes CASSLTETNEKLFF.

The V gene is TRBV5-1, the J gene TRBJ2-5; 7 nucleotides line up with TRBD1. The CDR3 is 13 residues long. From germline, CDR1 is SGHRS and CDR2 YFSETQ. V lost 4 bases and J lost 5; bases outside the gene matches: 5. CDR3: CASSEGAGETQYF. The CDR3 DNA reads TGCGCCAGCAGCGAGGGGGCCGGGGAGACCCAGTACTTC.

J is TRBJ2-7 and V is TRBV7-8, with D perhaps TRBD1 (5 bases). Trimming took 1 base from V and 3 from J, leaving 10 bases between them. Germline assignment: CDR1 SGHVS and CDR2 FQNEAQ. The CDR3 has 14 amino acids. The CDR3 is CASSLGARVYEQYF. In nucleotides, the CDR3 is TGTGCCAGCAGCTTAGGTGCCAGGGTCTACGAGCAGTACTTC.

The chain is built from TRBV5-1 and TRBJ1-6, with 12 bases that match TRBD1. V shed 0 bases and J 7 bases; nucleotides not matched to a gene: 2. There are 16 residues in the CDR3. Germline CDR1 reads SGHRS; CDR2 reads YFSETQ. CDR3 nucleotides: TGCGCCAGCAGCTTGGCGGGACAGGGGGCAAATTCACCCCTCCACTTT. Its protein product is CASSLAGQGANSPLHF.

This clone appeared once. J is TRBJ1-1 and V is TRBV6-6; TRBD1 is a possible D gene (6 bases). The germline V and J ends were trimmed by 2 bases and 2 bases, with 6 bases remaining between them. Germline lookup yields CDR1 MNHNY and CDR2 SVGAGI (reference sequence). The CDR3 loop spans 13 amino acids. CDR3 sequence reads: CASSYGTNTEAFF. The CDR3 DNA is TGTGCCAGCAGTTACGGGACAAACACTGAAGCTTTCTTT.

V gene TRBV12-5 combines with J gene TRBJ1-5; D unclear. This CDR3 has 16 residues. V was trimmed by 7 bases and J by 1 base, leaving 17 bases between them. CDR1 is LGHNT, CDR2 FRNRAP, per germline. As DNA, the CDR3 is TGTGCTAGTGCCTTCTCCGGGATAGGGAGCAATCAGCCCCAGCATTTT. Translating gives CASAFSGIGSNQPQHF.

As to this clone: Other nucleotide sequences from this sample produce the same CDR3. V is TRBV7-3 and J is TRBJ1-2; 8 nucleotides line up with TRBD1. Germline V gives CDR1 SGHTA, CDR2 FQGTGA. This CDR3 region has 14 residues. Unmatched junction bases numbered 7, after V lost 5 bases and J lost 5 bases. This CDR3 reads CASSPGQGAYGYTF. As DNA, the CDR3 is TGTGCCAGCAGCCCGGGGCAGGGGGCTTATGGCTACACCTTC. The full variable domain, its missing parts supplied by reference TRBV7-3 and TRBJ1-2, is GAGVSQTPSNKVTEKGKYVELRCDPISGHTALYWYRQSLGQGPEFLIYFQGTGAADDSGLPNDRFFAVRPEGSVSTLKIQRTERGDSAVYLCASSPGQGAYGYTFGSGTRLTVV.

The rearrangement links TRBV10-2 to TRBJ1-2, with D tentatively TRBD1 (6 bases). The germline V gene encodes CDR1 WSHSY and CDR2 SAAADI. The CDR3 is 14 residues long. The V gene lost 0 bases and the J gene lost 8 bases, with 13 bases spanning the gap. The CDR3 DNA reads as TGCGCCAGCAGTGAGTCAAGGGGGAGAGGCGGCTACACCTTC. It translates to CASSESRGRGGYTF.

The rearrangement links TRBV5-1 to TRBJ2-2, with 9 bases matching TRBD1. The germline V gene encodes CDR1 SGHRS and CDR2 YFSETQ. The trim removed 5 bases at V and 0 bases at J, leaving 5 bases unmatched. This CDR3 is 16 amino acids long. CDR3 DNA sequence: TGCGCCAGCAGTTCCGGGACAGGGACGAACACCGGGGAGCTGTTTTTT. This translates into CASSSGTGTNTGELFF.

The chain employs TRBV2 and TRBJ1-1; 9 nucleotides agree with TRBD1. CDR1 is SNHLY, CDR2 FYNNEI, per germline. The junction had 5 bases not matched to a gene; V was cut back by 1 base and J by 5 bases. CDR3 size: 15 residues. CDR3 sequence: CASSEGDRVGTEAFF. CDR3 nucleotides: TGTGCCAGCAGTGAAGGGGACAGGGTAGGGACTGAAGCTTTCTTT.

Regarding this clone: This same CDR3 is encoded by further DNA sequences in the sample. This chain connects TRBV5-6 to TRBJ2-2, with D tentatively TRBD2 (6 bases). Trimming took off 0 bases at V and 11 bases at J, with 17 bases between the two ends. The CDR3 has 15 residues. Germline values: CDR1 SGHDT, CDR2 YYEEEE. CDR3 loop: CASSLGRGGSAELFF. CDR3 coding DNA: TGTGCCAGCAGCTTGGGGAGGGGAGGATCTGCAGAGCTGTTTTTT.

V gene TRBV19 combines with J gene TRBJ2-7, with a tentative D call TRBD1 (6 bases). Germline CDR1 is LNHDA and CDR2 is SQIVND (reference sequence). Trimming took 4 bases from V and 1 from J, leaving 17 bases between them. The CDR3 length is 16 residues. The CDR3: CASSTATGKLSYEQYF. The DNA for the CDR3 is TGTGCCAGTAGTACCGCTACAGGGAAGCTTTCCTACGAGCAGTACTTC.

The chain combines TRBV11-2 with TRBJ1-1; 8 bases are a match to TRBD1. Per the germline V gene, CDR1 is SGHAT and CDR2 is FQNNGV. This CDR3 is built from 16 residues. V trimming: 0 bases; J trimming: 5 bases; junction bases outside the gene matches: 8. CDR3 sequence (DNA): TGTGCCAGCAGCTTAGATCTCCAGGGGGCGAGAACTGAAGCTTTCTTT. As protein: CASSLDLQGARTEAFF. Combining the CDR3 with reference TRBV11-2 and TRBJ1-1 gives the whole variable domain EAGVAQSPRYKIIEKRQSVAFWCNPISGHATLYWYQQILGQGPKLLIQFQNNGVVDDSQLPKDRFSAERLKGVDSTLKIQPAKLEDSAVYLCASSLDLQGARTEAFFGQGTRLTVV.

J is TRBJ1-3 and V is TRBV10-1; D unclear. The CDR3 contains 16 residues. CDR1 is WNHNN and CDR2 is SYGVQD in the germline V gene (reference sequence). Trimming removed 0 bases from V and 4 bases from J, with 13 bases in between. CDR3: CASSESLPGNGNTIYF. CDR3 DNA: TGCGCCAGCAGTGAGTCGTTGCCCGGGAACGGAAACACCATATATTTT.

CDR3 nucleotides: TGTGCCAGCAGTGAACGGGGGACCAACTATGGCTACACCTTC. Protein: CASSERGTNYGYTF. The chain couples TRBV25-1 to TRBJ1-2, with a possible D match to TRBD1 (5 bases). Trimming left V 2 bases short and J 2 bases short, with 9 bases between. CDR3 length: 14 amino acids. The germline gives CDR1 MGHDK, CDR2 SYGVNS.

The chain couples TRBV5-1 to TRBJ1-5; D remains ambiguous. This CDR3 comprises 13 residues. Trimming stripped 2 bases from V and 4 bases from J, with 7 bases between. Per germline, CDR1 SGHRS and CDR2 YFSETQ. CDR3: CASSLGVNQPQHF. CDR3 in DNA: TGCGCCAGCAGCTTAGGAGTAAATCAGCCCCAGCATTTT.

V gene TRBV7-3 combines with J gene TRBJ1-1; 8 bases are shared with TRBD1. This CDR3 contains 13 residues. The germline CDR1 and CDR2 sequences are SGHTA and FQGTGA. Trimming took 2 bases from V and 5 from J; bases not matched to a gene: 1. The CDR3 DNA follows: TGTGCCAGCAGCTTACAGGGGGCGACTGAAGCTTTCTTT. It codes for CASSLQGATEAFF.

CDR3 nucleotide sequence: TGTGCCAGCAGCCGGACTAGCGGGGGGCGGGGCGATGAGCAGTTCTTC. Translation gives CASSRTSGGRGDEQFF. J is TRBJ2-1 and V is TRBV5-4; 14 bases fit TRBD2. Germline V lookup: CDR1 SGHNT, CDR2 YYREEE (reference sequence). The CDR3 is 16 amino acids. The J segment lost 8 bases and the V segment lost 4 bases, leaving 8 bases of the junction unmatched.

The rearrangement joins TRBV18 to TRBJ2-7, with D perhaps matching TRBD2 (5 bases). Looked up from germline, CDR1 is KGHSH and CDR2 is LQKENI. Trimming took off 0 bases at V and 0 bases at J, with 12 bases between the two ends. The CDR3 loop spans 16 amino acids. CDR3 loop: CASSPPAGISSYEQYF. CDR3 nucleotide sequence: TGTGCCAGCTCACCACCGGCCGGGATTAGCTCCTACGAGCAGTACTTC.

The chain is built from TRBV19 and TRBJ1-5, with D possibly matching TRBD1 (6 bases). CDR3 length: 15 residues. Germline CDR1 LNHDA, CDR2 SQIVND (reference sequence). V lost 4 bases and J 3 bases, leaving 13 bases between the germline ends. CDR3 DNA: TGTGCCAGTAGTAGCAGGGGACCTAACAATCAGCCCCAGCATTTT. Its translation is CASSSRGPNNQPQHF.

The chain links TRBV7-2 to TRBJ2-5; the match to TRBD2 covers 8 bases. Per germline, CDR1 SGHTA and CDR2 FQGNSA. The V gene end was trimmed by 1 base and the J gene end by 6 bases; junction bases not matched to a gene: 7. CDR3 length: 15 residues. In DNA form, the CDR3 reads TGTGCCAGCAGCTTAGGGGCTAGCGGGCCTCAGACCCAGTACTTC. Amino acids: CASSLGASGPQTQYF.